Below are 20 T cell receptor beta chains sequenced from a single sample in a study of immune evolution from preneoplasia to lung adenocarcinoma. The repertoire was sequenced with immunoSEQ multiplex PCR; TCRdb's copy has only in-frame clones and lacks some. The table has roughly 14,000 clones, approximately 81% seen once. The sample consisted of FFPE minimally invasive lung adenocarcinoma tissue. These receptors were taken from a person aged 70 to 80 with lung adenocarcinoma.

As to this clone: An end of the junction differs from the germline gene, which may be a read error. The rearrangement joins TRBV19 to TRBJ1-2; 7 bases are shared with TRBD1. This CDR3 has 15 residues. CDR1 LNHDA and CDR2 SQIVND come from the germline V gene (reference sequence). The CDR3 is CASSIDTQGLYSYTF. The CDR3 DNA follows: TGTGCCAGTAGTATAGACACACAGGGGCTCTATAGCTACACCTTC.

CDR3 in DNA: TGTGCCAGCAGCCGACCGGGGTTGTCTGAAGCTTTCTTT. Translated, it gives CASSRPGLSEAFF. This chain joins TRBV13 and TRBJ1-1; D call uncertain. The CDR3 covers 13 residues. V was clipped by 5 bases and J by 6 bases, with 13 bases between them. CDR1 is PRHDT and CDR2 is FYEKMQ in the germline V gene (reference sequence).

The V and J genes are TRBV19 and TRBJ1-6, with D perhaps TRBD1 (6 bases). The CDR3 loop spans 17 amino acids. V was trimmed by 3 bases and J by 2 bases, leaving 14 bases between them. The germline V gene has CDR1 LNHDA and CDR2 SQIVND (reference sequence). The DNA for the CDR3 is TGTGCCAGTAGTATGAAAGGGGGATTGGCCTATAATTCACCCCTCCACTTT. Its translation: CASSMKGGLAYNSPLHF.

CDR3 nucleotide sequence: TGTGCCAGCAGTTACTCGACGGGACAGGGGGCTGGCTACACCTTC. It codes for CASSYSTGQGAGYTF. This chain connects TRBV6-5 to TRBJ1-2; 12 bases are shared with TRBD1. CDR1 and CDR2 (germline): MNHEY, SVGAGI. The CDR3 covers 15 residues. V was pared by 0 bases and J by 7 bases, with 3 bases of the junction left unmatched.

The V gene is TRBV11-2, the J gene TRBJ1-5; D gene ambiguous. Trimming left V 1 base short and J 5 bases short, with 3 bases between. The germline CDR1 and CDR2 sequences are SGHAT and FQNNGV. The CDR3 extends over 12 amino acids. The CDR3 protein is CASSLVDQPQHF. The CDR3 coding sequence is TGTGCCAGCAGCTTAGTCGATCAGCCCCAGCATTTT. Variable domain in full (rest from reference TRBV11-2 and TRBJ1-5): EAGVAQSPRYKIIEKRQSVAFWCNPISGHATLYWYQQILGQGPKLLIQFQNNGVVDDSQLPKDRFSAERLKGVDSTLKIQPAKLEDSAVYLCASSLVDQPQHFGDGTRLSIL.

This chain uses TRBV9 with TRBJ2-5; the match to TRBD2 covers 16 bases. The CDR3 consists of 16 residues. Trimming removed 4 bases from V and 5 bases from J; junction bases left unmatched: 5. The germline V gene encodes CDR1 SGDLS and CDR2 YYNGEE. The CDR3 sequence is CASSTGTSGGAETQYF. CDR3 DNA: TGTGCCAGCAGCACCGGGACTAGCGGGGGGGCCGAGACCCAGTACTTC.

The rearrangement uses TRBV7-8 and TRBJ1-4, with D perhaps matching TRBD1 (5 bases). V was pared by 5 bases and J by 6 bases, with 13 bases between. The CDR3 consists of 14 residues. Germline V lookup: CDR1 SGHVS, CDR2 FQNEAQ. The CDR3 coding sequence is TGTGCCAGCAGCCGTAAAGGGGACCATGAAAAACTGTTTTTT. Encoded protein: CASSRKGDHEKLFF. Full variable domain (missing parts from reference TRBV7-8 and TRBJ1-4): GAGVSQSPRYKVAKRGQDVALRCDPISGHVSLFWYQQALGQGPEFLTYFQNEAQLDKSGLPSDRFFAERPEGSVSTLKIQRTQQEDSAVYLCASSRKGDHEKLFFGSGTQLSVL.

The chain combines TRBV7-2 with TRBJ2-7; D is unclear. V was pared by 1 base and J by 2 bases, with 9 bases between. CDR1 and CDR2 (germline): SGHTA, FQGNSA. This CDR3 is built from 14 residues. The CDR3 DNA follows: TGTGCCAGCAGCTTAGGGGTCGGGCCCTACGAGCAGTACTTC. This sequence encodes CASSLGVGPYEQYF.

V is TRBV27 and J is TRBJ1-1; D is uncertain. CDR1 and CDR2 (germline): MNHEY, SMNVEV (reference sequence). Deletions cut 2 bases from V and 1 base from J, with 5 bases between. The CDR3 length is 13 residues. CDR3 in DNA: TGTGCCAGCAGTTTAATGGAGAACACTGAAGCTTTCTTT. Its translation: CASSLMENTEAFF.

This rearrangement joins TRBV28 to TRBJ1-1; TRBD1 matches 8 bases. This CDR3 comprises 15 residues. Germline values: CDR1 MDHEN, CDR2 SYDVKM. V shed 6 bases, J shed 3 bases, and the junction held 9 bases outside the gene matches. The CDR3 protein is CASRSGQGKDTEAFF. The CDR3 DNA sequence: TGTGCCAGCAGAAGCGGACAGGGTAAGGACACTGAAGCTTTCTTT.

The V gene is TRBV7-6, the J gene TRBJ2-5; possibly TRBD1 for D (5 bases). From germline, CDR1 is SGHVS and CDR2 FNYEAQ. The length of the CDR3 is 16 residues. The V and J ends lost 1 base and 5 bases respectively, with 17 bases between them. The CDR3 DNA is TGTGCCAGCAGCTTAGGGTTGGCACAGGTCATCGAGACCCAGTACTTC. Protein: CASSLGLAQVIETQYF.

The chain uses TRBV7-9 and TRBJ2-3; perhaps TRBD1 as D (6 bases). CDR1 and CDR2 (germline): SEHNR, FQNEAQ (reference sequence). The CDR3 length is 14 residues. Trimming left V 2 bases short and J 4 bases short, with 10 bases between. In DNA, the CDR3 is TGTGCCAGCAGCTTATCCACAGGGTCAGATACGCAGTATTTT. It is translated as CASSLSTGSDTQYF.

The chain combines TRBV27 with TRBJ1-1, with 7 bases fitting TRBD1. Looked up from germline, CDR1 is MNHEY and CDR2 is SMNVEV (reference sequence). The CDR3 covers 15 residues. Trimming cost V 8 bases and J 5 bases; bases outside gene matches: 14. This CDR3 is CASSLRQGSATEAFF. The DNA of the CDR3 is TGTGCCAGCTCACTTAGACAGGGAAGTGCTACTGAAGCTTTCTTT.

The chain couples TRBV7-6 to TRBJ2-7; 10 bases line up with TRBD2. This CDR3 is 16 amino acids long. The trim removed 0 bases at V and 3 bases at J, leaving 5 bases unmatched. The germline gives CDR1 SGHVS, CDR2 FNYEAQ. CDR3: CASSLAAGGPNYEQYF. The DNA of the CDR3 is TGTGCCAGCAGCTTAGCAGCGGGGGGGCCTAACTACGAGCAGTACTTC.

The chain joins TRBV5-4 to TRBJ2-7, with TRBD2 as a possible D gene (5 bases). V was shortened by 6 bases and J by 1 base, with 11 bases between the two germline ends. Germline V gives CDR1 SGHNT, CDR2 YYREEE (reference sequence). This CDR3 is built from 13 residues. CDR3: CASTPAGSYEQYF. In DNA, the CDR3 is TGTGCCAGCACCCCCGCGGGTTCCTACGAGCAGTACTTC.

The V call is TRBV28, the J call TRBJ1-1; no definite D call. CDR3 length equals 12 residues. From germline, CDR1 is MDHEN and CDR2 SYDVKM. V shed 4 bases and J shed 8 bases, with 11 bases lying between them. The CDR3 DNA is TGTGCCAGCAGTTCACCGACCTCGGAAGCTTTCTTT. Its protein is CASSSPTSEAFF.

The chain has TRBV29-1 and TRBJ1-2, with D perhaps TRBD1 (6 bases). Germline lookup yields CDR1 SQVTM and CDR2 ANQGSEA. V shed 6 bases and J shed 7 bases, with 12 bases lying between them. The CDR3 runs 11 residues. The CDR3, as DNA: TGCAGCGTGGCAGGGGTTTTTGGCTACACCTTC. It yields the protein CSVAGVFGYTF.

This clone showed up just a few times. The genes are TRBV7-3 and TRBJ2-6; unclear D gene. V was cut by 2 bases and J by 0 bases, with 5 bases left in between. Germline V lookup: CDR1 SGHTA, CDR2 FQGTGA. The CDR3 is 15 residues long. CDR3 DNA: TGTGCCAGCAGCTTACGACTCTCTGGGGCCAACGTCCTGACTTTC. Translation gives CASSLRLSGANVLTF.

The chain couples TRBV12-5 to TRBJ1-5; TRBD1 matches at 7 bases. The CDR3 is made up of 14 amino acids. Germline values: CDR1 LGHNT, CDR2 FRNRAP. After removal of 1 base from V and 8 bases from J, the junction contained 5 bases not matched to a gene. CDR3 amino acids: CASGLGQGSEPQHF. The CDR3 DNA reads TGTGCTAGTGGTTTGGGACAGGGAAGCGAGCCCCAGCATTTT.

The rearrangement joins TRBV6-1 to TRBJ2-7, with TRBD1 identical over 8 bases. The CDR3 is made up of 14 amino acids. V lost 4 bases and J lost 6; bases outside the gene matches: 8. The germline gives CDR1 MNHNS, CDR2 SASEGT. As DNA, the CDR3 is TGTGCCAGCAGTGCCCGGACAGGGTCCGGCGAGCAGTACTTC. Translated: CASSARTGSGEQYF.